This T cell receptor (beta chain) is from a study of PD-1 blockade in classical Hodgkin lymphoma. Study observations and caveats: What drove the repertoire differences, possibly disease activity or prior therapy, has not been defined. Similar baseline diversity was found in complete responders and newly diagnosed patients.

Clones were sequenced by immunoSEQ multiplex PCR, and TCRdb holds only the in-frame ones, with some missing. The data hold tens of thousands of clones, with approximately 80% observed a single time. The ends lost 11 bases at V and 3 bases at J; junction bases unmatched: 9. The CDR3 has 13 amino acids. Germline CDR1 and CDR2: MNHNS and SASEGT. To note about this clone: What it binds is unknown.

Described time point: cycle 4 day 1 (C4D1), after less than 7 weeks of nivolumab. There was relapse after autologous stem cell transplantation in every patient, and there was variation in brentuximab vedotin exposure. Complete response, partial response or progressive disease were the best responses. The sequence was obtained from a human donor with classical Hodgkin lymphoma. The V gene is TRBV6-1, the J gene TRBJ2-7; 8 nucleotides line up with TRBD1. The sample was peripheral blood mononuclear cells (PBMCs), taken before the fourth cycle of nivolumab. CDR3 in DNA: TGTGCCGGAGGACAGGGCGGTAACTACGAGCAGTACTTC. It yields the protein CAGGQGGNYEQYF.